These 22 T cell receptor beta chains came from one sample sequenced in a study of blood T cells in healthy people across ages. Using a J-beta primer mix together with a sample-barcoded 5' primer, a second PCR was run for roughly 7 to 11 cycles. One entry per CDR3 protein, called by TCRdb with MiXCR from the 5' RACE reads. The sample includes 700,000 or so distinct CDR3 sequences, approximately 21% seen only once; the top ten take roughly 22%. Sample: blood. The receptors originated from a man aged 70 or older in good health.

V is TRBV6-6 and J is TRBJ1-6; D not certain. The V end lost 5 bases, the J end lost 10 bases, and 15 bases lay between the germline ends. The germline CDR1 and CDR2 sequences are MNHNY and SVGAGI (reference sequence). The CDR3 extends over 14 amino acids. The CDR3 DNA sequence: TGTGCCAGCAGTGCAGACCCCGTGGGATCACCCCTCCACTTT. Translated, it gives CASSADPVGSPLHF.

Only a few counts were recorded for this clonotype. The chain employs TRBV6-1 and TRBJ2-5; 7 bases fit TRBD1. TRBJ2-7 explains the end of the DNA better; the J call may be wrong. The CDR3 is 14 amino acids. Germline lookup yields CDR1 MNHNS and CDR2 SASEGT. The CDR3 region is CASSPGQISYEQYF. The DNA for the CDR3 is TGTGCCAGCAGCCCGGGACAGATATCCTACGAGCAGTACTTC.

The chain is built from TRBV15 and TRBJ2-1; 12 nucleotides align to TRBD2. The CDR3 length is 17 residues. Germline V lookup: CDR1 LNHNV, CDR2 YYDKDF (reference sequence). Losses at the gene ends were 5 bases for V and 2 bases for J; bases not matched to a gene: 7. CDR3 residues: CATSPRASGRAYNEQFF. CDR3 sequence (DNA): TGTGCCACCAGCCCCCGCGCTAGCGGGAGGGCCTACAATGAGCAGTTCTTC.

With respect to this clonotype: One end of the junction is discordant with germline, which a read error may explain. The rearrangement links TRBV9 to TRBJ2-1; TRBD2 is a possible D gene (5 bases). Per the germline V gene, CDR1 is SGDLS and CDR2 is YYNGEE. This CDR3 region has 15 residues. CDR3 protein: CASSVGTPGTGEQLF. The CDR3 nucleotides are TGTGCCAGCAGCGTAGGTACCCCGGGAACCGGTGAGCAGCTCTTC.

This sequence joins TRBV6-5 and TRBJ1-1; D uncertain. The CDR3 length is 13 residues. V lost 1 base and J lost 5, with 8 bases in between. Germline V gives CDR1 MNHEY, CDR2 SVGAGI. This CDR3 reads CASSYFGATEAFF. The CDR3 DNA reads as TGTGCCAGCAGTTACTTTGGTGCTACTGAAGCTTTCTTT.

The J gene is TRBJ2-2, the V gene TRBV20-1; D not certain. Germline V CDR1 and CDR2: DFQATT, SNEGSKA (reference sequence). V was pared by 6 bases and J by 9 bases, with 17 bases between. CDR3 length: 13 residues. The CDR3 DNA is TGCAGTGCAAGGTCCCACCTTAGCCGGGAGCTGTTTTTT. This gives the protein CSARSHLSRELFF.

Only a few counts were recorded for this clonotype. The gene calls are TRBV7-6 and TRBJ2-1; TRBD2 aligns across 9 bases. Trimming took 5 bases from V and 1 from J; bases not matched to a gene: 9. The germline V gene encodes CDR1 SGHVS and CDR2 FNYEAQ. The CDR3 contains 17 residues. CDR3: CASSLAGGGGSYNEQFF. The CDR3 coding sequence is TGTGCCAGCAGCCTTGCGGGGGGGGGAGGGTCCTACAATGAGCAGTTCTTC.

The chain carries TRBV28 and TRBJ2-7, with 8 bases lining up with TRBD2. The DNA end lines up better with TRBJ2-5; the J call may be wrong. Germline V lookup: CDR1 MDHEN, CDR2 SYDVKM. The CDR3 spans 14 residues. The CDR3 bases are TGTGCCAGCAGTTCTAAGCGGGAGTGGGAGACCCAGTACTTC. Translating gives CASSSKREWETQYF.

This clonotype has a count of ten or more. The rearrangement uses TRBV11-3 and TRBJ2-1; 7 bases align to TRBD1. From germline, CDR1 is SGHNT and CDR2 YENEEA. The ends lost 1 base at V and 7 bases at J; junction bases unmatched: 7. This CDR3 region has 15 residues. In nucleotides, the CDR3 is TGTGCCAGCAGCTTAGGTACGACCAGGGGGAATGAGCAGTTCTTC. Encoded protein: CASSLGTTRGNEQFF.

The CDR3 sequence is CASSYTTATYEQYF. The CDR3 DNA sequence: TGTGCCAGCAGTTACACGACGGCTACCTACGAGCAGTACTTC. V gene TRBV12-3 or TRBV12-4 combines with J gene TRBJ2-7; D uncertain. V gave up 4 bases and J gave up 2 bases, with 12 bases separating them. The CDR3 is made up of 14 amino acids.

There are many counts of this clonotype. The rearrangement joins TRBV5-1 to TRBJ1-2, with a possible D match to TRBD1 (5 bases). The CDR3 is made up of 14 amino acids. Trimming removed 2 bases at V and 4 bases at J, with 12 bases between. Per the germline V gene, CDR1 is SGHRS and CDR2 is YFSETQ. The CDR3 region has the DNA TGCGCCAGCAGCTTATCCGGGACCGGCTATGGCTACACCTTC. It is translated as CASSLSGTGYGYTF.

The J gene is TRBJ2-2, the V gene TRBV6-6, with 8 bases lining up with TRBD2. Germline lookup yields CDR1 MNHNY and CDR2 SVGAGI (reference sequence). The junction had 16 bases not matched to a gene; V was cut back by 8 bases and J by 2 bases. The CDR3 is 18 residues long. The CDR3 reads CASVRQRLAGNNTGELFF. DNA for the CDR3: TGTGCCAGCGTTAGACAGCGTCTAGCGGGCAATAACACCGGGGAGCTGTTTTTT.

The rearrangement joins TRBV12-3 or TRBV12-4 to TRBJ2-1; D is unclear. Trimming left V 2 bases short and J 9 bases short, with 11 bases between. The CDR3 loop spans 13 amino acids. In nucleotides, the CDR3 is TGTGCCAGCAGTTTAACCTACCTGCGTGAGCAGTTCTTC. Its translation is CASSLTYLREQFF.

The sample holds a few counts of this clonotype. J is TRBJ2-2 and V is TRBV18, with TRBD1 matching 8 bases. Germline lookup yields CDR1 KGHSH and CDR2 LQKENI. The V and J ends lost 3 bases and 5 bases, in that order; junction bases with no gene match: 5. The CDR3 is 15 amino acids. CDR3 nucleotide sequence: TGTGCCAGCTCACCGGACAGGGTCCTAACCGGGGAGCTGTTTTTT. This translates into CASSPDRVLTGELFF.

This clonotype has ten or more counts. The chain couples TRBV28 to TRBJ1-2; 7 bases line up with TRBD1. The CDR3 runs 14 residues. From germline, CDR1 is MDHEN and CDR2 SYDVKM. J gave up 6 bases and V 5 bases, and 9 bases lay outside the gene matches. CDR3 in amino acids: CASSEGARQNGYTF. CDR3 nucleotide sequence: TGTGCCAGCAGTGAGGGGGCGCGTCAGAATGGCTACACCTTC.

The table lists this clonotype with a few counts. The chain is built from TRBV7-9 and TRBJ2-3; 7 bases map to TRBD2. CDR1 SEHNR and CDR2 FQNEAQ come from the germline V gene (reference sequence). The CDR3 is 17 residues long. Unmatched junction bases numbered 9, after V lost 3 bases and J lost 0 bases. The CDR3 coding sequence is TGTGCCAGCAGCTTCCTGTGGAGCGGGACTAGCACAGATACGCAGTATTTT. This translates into CASSFLWSGTSTDTQYF.

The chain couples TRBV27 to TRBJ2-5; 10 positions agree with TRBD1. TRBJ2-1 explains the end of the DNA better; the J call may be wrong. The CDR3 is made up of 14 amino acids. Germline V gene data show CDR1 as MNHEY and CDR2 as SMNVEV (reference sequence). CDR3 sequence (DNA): TGTGCCAGCAGTTCGACAGGGGGCTTTGGGGAGCAGTTCTTC. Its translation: CASSSTGGFGEQFF.

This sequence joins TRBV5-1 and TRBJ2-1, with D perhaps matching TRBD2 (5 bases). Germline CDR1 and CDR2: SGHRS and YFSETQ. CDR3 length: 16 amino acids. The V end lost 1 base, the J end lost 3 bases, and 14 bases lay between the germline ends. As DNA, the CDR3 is TGCGCCAGCAGCTTGTTAACGGGAACTGGCTACAATGAGCAGTTCTTC. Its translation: CASSLLTGTGYNEQFF.

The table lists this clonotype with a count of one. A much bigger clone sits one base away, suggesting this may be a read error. The CDR3 nucleotides read TGTGCCGGCAGTTACTCTAGTGATGAGCAGTTCTTC. Encoded protein: CAGSYSSDEQFF. The chain joins TRBV6-6 to TRBJ2-1, with no clear D. The CDR3 has 12 amino acids. Per the germline V gene, CDR1 is MNHNY and CDR2 is SVGAGI (reference sequence).

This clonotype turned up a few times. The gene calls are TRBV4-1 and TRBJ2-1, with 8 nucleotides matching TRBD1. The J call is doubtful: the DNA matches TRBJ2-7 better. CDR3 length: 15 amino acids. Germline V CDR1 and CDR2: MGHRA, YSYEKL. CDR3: CASSQGTGLAYEQYV. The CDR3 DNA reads TGCGCCAGCAGCCAAGGGACAGGGCTTGCCTACGAGCAGTACGTC.

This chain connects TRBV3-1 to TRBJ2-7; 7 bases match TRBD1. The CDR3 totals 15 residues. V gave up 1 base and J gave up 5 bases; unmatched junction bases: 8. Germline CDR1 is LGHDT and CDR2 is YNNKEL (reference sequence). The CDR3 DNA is TGTGCCAGCAGCCAAGCGACAGGGATAAGGAACGAGCAGTACTTC. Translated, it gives CASSQATGIRNEQYF.

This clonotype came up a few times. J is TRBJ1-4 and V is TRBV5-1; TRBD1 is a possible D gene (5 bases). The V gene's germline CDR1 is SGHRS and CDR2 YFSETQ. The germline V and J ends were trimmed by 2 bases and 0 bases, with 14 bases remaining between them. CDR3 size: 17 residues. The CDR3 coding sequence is TGCGCCAGCAGCTTATCTGACAGACCAGCAACTAATGAAAAACTGTTTTTT. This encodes CASSLSDRPATNEKLFF. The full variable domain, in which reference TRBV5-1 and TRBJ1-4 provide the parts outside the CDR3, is KAGVTQTPRYLIKTRGQQVTLSCSPISGHRSVSWYQQTPGQGLQFLFEYFSETQRNKGNFPGRFSGRQFSNSRSEMNVSTLELGDSALYLCASSLSDRPATNEKLFFGSGTQLSVL.